Listed below are T cell receptor beta chains from one sample, sequenced in a study of blood T cell repertoires in COVID-19. The method was immunoSEQ multiplex PCR; TCRdb's version includes in-frame clones alone and lacks a portion of them. The sample has about 180,000 clones; about 84% are singletons. Sequences were obtained from PBMCs or T cells enriched from blood (not recorded which). The receptors here all came from a woman aged 25 to 39 who had recovered from COVID-19. CDR3s include the opening cysteine and the closing phenylalanine or tryptophan. A D gene is named only where the DNA matches it firmly. The size field is filled for only some rows; it gives once, few, many or a size class.

TGTGCCAGCAGCTTATGGCAGGGACAGCCCCAGCATTTT	CASSLWQGQPQHF	TRBV7-2	TRBJ1-5	-	-
TGTGCCAGCAGTCAAGGGGGCTCCACAGATACGCAGTATTTT	CASSQGGSTDTQYF	TRBV2	TRBJ2-3	TRBD1	once
TGTGCCAGTAGTATCGACACAGACACCAGATACTACGAGCAGTACTTC	CASSIDTDTRYYEQYF	TRBV19	TRBJ2-7	-	-
TGTGCCAGCAGCTTAGGAGCTACCGACACTGAAGCTTTCTTT	CASSLGATDTEAFF	TRBV7-9	TRBJ1-1	-	-
TGTGCCAGCGGGGAACGGGAACCGTTCTTC	CASGEREPFF	TRBV6-5	TRBJ2-1	-	-
TGCGCCAGCAGCTTGGGTGGCGGGAGGGTATACGAGCAGTACTTC	CASSLGGGRVYEQYF	TRBV5-1	TRBJ2-7	TRBD2	-
TGTGCCAGCAGCTCCATAGCGGGAACCACAGATACGCAGTATTTT	CASSSIAGTTDTQYF	TRBV7-6	TRBJ2-3	TRBD2	-
TGCAGCGCCGCGGGGGGACAACTCCCCCAAGAGACCCAGTACTTC	CSAAGGQLPQETQYF	TRBV29-1	TRBJ2-5	TRBD2	-
TGTGCCAGCAGCCGCCTGGGACTAGCGGGAGGGTCCTCCTACGAGCAGTACTTC	CASSRLGLAGGSSYEQYF	TRBV7-9	TRBJ2-7	TRBD2	once
TGTGCCACCAGTGGTTCAGGGGTGAACACTGAAGCTTTCTTT	CATSGSGVNTEAFF	TRBV24-1	TRBJ1-1	-	-
TGTGCCAGCTCACCCTCTAGCGAGACCTACGAGCAGTACTTC	CASSPSSETYEQYF	TRBV18	TRBJ2-7	-	-
TGTGCCAGCAGCCAGCGGCAGGGGTTAACAGATACGCAGTATTTT	CASSQRQGLTDTQYF	TRBV14	TRBJ2-3	-	-
TGTGCCAGCAGTTTATTTCGGTCCTTGACCGGGGAGCTGTTTTTT	CASSLFRSLTGELFF	TRBV28	TRBJ2-2	-	-
TGTGCCAGCAGCCAAGAGGGAGGAGGACTGCTCGGGTCTGAGCAGTTCTTC	CASSQEGGGLLGSEQFF	TRBV3-1/TRBV3-2	TRBJ2-1	-	-
TGTGCCAGCAGCCAAGTAAGCAACGAGCAGTACTTC	CASSQVSNEQYF	TRBV3-1/TRBV3-2	TRBJ2-7	-	-
TGTGCCAGCAGTTTCGAAGGAGTTGGTGGGAACACTGAAGCTTTCTTT	CASSFEGVGGNTEAFF	TRBV28	TRBJ1-1	-	-
TGTGCCACCAGTTCGGGGTTTTCCTCTGGGGCCAACGTCCTGACTTTC	CATSSGFSSGANVLTF	TRBV24-1	TRBJ2-6	-	-